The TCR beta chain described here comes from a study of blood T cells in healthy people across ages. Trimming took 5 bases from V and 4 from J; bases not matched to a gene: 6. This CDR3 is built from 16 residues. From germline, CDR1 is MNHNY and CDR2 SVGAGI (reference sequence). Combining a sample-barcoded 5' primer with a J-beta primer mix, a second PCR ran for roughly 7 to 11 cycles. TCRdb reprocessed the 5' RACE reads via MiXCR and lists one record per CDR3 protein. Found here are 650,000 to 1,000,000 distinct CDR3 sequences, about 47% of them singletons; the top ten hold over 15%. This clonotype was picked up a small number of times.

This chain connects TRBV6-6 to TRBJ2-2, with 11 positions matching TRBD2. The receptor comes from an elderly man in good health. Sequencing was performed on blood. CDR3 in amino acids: CASSKTSGRGTGELFF. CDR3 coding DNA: TGTGCCAGCAGTAAAACTAGCGGGAGAGGCACCGGGGAGCTGTTTTTT.